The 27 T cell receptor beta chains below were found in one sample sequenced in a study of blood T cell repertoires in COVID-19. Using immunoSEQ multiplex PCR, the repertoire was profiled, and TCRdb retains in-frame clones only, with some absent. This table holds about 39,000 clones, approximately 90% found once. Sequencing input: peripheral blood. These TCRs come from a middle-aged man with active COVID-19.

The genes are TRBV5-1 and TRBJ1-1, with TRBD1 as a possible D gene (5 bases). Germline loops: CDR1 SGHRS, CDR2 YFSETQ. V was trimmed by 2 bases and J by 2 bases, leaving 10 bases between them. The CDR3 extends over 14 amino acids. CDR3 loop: CASSFRAPNTEAFF. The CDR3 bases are TGCGCCAGCAGCTTCAGGGCACCAAACACTGAAGCTTTCTTT.

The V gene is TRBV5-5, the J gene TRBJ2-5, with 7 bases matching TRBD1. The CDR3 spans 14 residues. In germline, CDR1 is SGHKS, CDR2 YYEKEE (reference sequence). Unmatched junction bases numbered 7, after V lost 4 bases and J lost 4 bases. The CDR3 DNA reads TGTGCCAGCAGCCGAGGACAGGTCCGAGAGACCCAGTACTTC. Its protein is CASSRGQVRETQYF.

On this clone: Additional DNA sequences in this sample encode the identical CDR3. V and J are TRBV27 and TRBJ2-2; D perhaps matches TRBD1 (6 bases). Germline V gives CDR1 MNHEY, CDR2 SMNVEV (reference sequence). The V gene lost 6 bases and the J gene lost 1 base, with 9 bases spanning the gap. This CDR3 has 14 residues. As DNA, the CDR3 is TGTGCCAGCAGAAGGGGGAGGAACACCGGGGAGCTGTTTTTT. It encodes CASRRGRNTGELFF.

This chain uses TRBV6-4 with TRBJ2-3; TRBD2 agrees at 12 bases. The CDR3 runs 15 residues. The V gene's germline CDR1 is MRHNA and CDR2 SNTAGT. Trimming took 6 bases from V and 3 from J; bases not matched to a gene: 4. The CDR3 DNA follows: TGTGCCAGCAGGAGGACTAGCGGGGCTACAGATACGCAGTATTTT. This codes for CASRRTSGATDTQYF.

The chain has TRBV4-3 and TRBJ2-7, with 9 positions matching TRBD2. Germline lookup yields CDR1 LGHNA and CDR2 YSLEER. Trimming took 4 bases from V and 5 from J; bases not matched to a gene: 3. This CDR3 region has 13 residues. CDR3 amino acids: CASSLRGGHEQYF. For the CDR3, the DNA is TGCGCCAGCAGCCTGCGGGGGGGCCACGAGCAGTACTTC.

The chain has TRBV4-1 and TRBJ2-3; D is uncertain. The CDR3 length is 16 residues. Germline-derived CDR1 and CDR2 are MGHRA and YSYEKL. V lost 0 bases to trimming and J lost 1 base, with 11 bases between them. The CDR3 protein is CASSQESVSGTDTQYF. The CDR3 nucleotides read TGCGCCAGCAGCCAAGAAAGTGTGAGTGGCACAGATACGCAGTATTTT.

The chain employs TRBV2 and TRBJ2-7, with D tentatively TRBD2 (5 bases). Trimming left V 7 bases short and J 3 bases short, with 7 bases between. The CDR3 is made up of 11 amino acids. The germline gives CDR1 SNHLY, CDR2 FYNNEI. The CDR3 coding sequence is TGTGCCAGCACGAGGGTCTACGAGCAGTACTTC. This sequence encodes CASTRVYEQYF.

The CDR3 DNA reads TGCAGTGCAACTCACAATGAGCAGTTCTTC. Residues: CSATHNEQFF. The chain combines TRBV20-1 with TRBJ2-1; D gene unclear. This CDR3 spans 10 amino acids. Trimming shortened V by 6 bases and J by 5 bases, and 5 bases separated the two germline ends. CDR1 and CDR2 (germline): DFQATT, SNEGSKA (reference sequence).

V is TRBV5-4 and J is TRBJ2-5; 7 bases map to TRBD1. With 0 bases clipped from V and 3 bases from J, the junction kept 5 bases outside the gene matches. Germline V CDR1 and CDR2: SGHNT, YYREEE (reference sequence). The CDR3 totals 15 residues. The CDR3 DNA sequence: TGTGCCAGCAGCTTGGAAACCACAGGGGAAGAGACCCAGTACTTC. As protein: CASSLETTGEETQYF.

The CDR3 bases are TGTGCCAGCAGCCTCCCTAGCGCCACCTACGAGCAGTACTTC. This gives the protein CASSLPSATYEQYF. The chain couples TRBV7-9 to TRBJ2-7; maybe TRBD2 (6 bases). Germline loops: CDR1 SEHNR, CDR2 FQNEAQ (reference sequence). V lost 5 bases to trimming and J lost 2 bases, with 13 bases between them. CDR3 length: 14 amino acids.

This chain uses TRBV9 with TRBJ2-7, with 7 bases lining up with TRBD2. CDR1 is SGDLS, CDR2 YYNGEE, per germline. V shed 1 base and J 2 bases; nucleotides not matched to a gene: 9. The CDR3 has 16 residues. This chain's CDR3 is CASSVSGGSLPYEQYF. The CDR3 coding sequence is TGTGCCAGCAGCGTAAGTGGCGGGAGCTTGCCCTACGAGCAGTACTTC.

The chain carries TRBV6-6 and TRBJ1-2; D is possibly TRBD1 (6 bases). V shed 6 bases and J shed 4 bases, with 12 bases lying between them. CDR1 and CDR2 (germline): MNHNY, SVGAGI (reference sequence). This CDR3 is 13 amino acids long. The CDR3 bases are TGTGCCAGCAGAGAGGGGGGGCCCTATGGCTACACCTTC. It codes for CASREGGPYGYTF.

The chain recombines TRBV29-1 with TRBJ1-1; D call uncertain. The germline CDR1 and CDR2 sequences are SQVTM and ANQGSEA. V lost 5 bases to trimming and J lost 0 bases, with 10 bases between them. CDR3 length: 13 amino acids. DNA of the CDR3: TGCAGCGTTTCGACTGTGGTGAACACTGAAGCTTTCTTT. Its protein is CSVSTVVNTEAFF.

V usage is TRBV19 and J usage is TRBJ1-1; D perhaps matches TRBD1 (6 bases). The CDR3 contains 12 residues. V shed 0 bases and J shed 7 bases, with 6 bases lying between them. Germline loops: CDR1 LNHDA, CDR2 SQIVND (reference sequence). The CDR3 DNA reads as TGTGCCAGTAGTATAGAGGACAGTGAAGCTTTCTTT. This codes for CASSIEDSEAFF.

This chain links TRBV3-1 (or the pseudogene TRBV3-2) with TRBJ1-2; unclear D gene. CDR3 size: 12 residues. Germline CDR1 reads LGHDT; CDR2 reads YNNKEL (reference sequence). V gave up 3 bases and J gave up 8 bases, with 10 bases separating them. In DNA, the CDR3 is TGTGCCAGCAGCCAGCCTCTTCGGGGCTACACCTTC. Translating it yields CASSQPLRGYTF.

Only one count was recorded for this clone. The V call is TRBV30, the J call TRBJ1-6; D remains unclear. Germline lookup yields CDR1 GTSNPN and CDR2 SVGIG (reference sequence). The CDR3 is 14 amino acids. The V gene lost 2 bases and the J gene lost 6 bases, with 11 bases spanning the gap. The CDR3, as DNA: TGTGCCTGGAGTAGGAGGCAGAGTAATTCACCCCTCCACTTT. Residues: CAWSRRQSNSPLHF.

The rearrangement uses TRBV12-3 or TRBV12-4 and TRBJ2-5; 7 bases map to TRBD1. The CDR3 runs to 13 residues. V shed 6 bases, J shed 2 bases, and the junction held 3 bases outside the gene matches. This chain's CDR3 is CASRNRGQETQYF. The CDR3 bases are TGTGCCAGCAGGAACAGGGGTCAAGAGACCCAGTACTTC.

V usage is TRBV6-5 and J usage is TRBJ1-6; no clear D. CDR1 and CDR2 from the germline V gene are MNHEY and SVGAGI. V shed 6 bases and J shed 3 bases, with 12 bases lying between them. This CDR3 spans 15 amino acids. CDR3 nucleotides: TGTGCCAGCAGACCACGCCGGTTCTATAATTCACCCCTCCACTTT. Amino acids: CASRPRRFYNSPLHF.

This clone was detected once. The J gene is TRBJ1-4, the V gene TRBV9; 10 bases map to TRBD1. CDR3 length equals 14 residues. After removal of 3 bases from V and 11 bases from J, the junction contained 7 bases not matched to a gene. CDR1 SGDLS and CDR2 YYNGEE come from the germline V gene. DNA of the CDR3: TGTGCCAGCAGCGCAGCTATGGACAGGGGGAAACTGTTTTTT. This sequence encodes CASSAAMDRGKLFF.

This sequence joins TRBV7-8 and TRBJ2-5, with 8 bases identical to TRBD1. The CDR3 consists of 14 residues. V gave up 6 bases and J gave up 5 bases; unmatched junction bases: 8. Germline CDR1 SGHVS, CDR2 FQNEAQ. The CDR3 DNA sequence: TGTGCCAGCAGGAGGACAGGGTCTCGGGAGACCCAGTACTTC. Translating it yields CASRRTGSRETQYF.

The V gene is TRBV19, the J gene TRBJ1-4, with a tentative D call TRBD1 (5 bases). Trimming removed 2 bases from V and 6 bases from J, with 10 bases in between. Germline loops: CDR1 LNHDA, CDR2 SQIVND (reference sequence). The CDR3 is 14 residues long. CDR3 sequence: CASSIQGNDEKLFF. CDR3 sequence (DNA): TGTGCCAGTAGTATACAGGGCAATGATGAAAAACTGTTTTTT. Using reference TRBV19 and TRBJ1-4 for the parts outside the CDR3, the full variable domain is DGGITQSPKYLFRKEGQNVTLSCEQNLNHDAMYWYRQDPGQGLRLIYYSQIVNDFQKGDIAEGYSVSREKKESFPLTVTSAQKNPTAFYLCASSIQGNDEKLFFGSGTQLSVL.

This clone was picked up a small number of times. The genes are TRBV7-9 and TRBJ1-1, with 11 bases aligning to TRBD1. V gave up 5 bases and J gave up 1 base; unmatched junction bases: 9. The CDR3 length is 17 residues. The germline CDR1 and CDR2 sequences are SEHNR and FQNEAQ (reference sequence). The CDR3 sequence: CASSPRDRGIENTEAFF. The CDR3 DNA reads TGTGCCAGCAGCCCAAGGGACAGGGGGATAGAGAACACTGAAGCTTTCTTT.

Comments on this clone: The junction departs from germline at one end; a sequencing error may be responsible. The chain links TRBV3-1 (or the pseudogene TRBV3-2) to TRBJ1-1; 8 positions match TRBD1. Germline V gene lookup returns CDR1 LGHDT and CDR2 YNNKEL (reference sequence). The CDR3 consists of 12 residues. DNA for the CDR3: TGTGCCAGCAGCCGCGACCAGGGGGCGAATTTATTT. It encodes CASSRDQGANLF.

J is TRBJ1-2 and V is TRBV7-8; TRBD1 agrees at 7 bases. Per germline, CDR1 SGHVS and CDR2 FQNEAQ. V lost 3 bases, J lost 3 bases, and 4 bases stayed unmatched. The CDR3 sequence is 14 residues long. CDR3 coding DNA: TGTGCCAGCAGCTTTAGGACAGGCGACTATGGCTACACCTTC. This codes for CASSFRTGDYGYTF.

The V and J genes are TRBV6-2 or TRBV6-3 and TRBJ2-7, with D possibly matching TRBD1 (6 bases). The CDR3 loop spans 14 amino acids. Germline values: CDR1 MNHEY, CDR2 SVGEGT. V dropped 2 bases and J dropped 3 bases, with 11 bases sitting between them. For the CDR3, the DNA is TGTGCCAGCAGTTACAGGGGACAATACTACGAGCAGTACTTC. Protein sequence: CASSYRGQYYEQYF.

CDR3 region: CASSFGGQRPYGYTF. In DNA, the CDR3 is TGTGCCAGCAGCTTCGGTGGACAGCGTCCCTATGGCTACACCTTC. J is TRBJ1-2 and V is TRBV5-6, with D possibly being TRBD1 (6 bases). The CDR3 is 15 residues long. V lost 2 bases, J lost 4 bases, and 15 bases lay in between. The germline gives CDR1 SGHDT, CDR2 YYEEEE.

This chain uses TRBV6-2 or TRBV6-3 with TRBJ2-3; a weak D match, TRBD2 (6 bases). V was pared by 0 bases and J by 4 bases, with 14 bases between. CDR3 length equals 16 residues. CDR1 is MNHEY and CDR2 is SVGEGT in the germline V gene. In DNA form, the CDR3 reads TGTGCCAGCAGTTACTCCGCGGGGCGTGGAGCAGATACGCAGTATTTT. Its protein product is CASSYSAGRGADTQYF.